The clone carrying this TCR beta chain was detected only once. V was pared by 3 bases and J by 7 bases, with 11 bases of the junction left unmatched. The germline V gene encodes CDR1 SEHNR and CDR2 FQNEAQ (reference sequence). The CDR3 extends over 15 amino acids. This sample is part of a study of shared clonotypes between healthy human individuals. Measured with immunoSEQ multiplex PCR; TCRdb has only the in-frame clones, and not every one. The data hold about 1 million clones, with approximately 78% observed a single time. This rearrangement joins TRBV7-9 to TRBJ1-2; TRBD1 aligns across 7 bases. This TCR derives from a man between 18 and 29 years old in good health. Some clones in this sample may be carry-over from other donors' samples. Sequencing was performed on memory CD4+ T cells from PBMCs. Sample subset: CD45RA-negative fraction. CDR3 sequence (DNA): TGTGCCAGCAGCTTCCACTCCGACAGGGCTCTTGGCTACACCTTC. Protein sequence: CASSFHSDRALGYTF.